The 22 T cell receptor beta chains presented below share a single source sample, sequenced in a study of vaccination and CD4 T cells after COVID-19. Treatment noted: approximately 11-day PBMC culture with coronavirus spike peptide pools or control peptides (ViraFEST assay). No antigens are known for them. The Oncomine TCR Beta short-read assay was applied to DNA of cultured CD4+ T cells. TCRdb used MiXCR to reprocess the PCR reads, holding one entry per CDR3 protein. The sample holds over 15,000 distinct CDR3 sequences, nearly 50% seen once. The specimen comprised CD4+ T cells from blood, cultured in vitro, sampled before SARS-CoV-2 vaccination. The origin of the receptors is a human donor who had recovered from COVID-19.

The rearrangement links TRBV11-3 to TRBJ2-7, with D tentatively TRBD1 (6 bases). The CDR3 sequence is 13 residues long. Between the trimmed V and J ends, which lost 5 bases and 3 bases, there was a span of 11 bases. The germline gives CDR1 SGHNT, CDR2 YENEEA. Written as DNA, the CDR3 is TGTGCCAGCAGCGGGACACGCCACTACGAGCAGTACTTC. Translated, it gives CASSGTRHYEQYF.

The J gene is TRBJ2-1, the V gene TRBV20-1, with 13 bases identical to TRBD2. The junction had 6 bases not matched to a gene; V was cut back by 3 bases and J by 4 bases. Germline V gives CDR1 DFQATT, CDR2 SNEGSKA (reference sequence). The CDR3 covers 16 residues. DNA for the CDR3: TGCAGTGCTAGCAGACTAGCGGGGGGAAGGTACAATGAGCAGTTCTTC. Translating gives CSASRLAGGRYNEQFF.

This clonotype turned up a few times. The CDR3 spells CSAAFGGEGETQYF. Here the CDR3 DNA reads TGCAGTGCAGCCTTTGGCGGAGAGGGAGAGACCCAGTACTTC. This chain connects TRBV20-1 to TRBJ2-5; D possibly corresponds to TRBD2 (5 bases). The CDR3 runs to 14 residues. V dropped 6 bases and J dropped 4 bases, with 18 bases sitting between them. The germline V gene has CDR1 DFQATT and CDR2 SNEGSKA (reference sequence).

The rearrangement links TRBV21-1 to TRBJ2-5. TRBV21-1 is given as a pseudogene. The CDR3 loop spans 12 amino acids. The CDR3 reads CASSQGSETQYF. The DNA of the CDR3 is TGTGCCAGCAGCCAAGGGTCGGAGACCCAGTACTTC.

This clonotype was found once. In DNA form, the CDR3 reads TGTGCCAGCAGCACAACCGGGACTAGCGGGAGAACAGATACGCAGTATTTT. Translation gives CASSTTGTSGRTDTQYF. This chain joins TRBV7-8 and TRBJ2-3; TRBD2 agrees at 14 bases. J gave up 3 bases and V 5 bases, and 7 bases lay outside the gene matches. Looked up from germline, CDR1 is SGHVS and CDR2 is FQNEAQ. The CDR3 length is 17 residues. The full variable domain, completed using reference TRBV7-8 and TRBJ2-3, is GAGVSQSPRYKVAKRGQDVALRCDPISGHVSLFWYQQALGQGPEFLTYFQNEAQLDKSGLPSDRFFAERPEGSVSTLKIQRTQQEDSAVYLCASSTTGTSGRTDTQYFGPGTRLTVL.

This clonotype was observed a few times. CDR3 amino acids: CASSWDNQPQHF. As DNA, the CDR3 is TGTGCCAGCAGTTGGGACAATCAGCCCCAGCATTTT. The chain uses TRBV12-3 or TRBV12-4 and TRBJ1-5; D gene ambiguous. The CDR3 is 12 amino acids. V lost 4 bases, J lost 3 bases, and 4 bases lay in between.

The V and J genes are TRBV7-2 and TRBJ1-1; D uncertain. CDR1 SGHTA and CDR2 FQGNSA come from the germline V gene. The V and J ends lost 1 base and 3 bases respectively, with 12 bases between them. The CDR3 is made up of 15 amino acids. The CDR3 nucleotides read TGTGCCAGCAGCTTAGATAAGGGTTTATACACTGAAGCTTTCTTT. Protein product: CASSLDKGLYTEAFF.

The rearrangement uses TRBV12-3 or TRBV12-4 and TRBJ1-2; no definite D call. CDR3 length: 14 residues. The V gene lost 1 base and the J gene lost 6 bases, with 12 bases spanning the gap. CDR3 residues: CASSLGSSFDGYTF. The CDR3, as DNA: TGTGCCAGCAGTTTAGGGTCCAGTTTTGATGGCTACACCTTC.

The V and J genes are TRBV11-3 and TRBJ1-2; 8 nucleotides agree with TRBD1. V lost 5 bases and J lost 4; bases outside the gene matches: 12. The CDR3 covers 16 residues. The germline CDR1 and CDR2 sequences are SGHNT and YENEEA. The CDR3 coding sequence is TGTGCCAGCAGCCCTAGCCTCACCGACAGGGGCTATGGCTACACCTTC. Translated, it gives CASSPSLTDRGYGYTF.

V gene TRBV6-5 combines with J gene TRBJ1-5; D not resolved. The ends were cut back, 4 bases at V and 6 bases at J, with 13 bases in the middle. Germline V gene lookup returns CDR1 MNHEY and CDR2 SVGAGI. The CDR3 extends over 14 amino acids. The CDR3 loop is CASSLFKGGQPQHF. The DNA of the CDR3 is TGTGCCAGCAGTTTATTTAAAGGCGGTCAGCCCCAGCATTTT.

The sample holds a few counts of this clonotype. CDR3 sequence reads: CASKVGFPDSPLHF. The CDR3 DNA follows: TGTGCCAGCAAGGTTGGGTTCCCGGATTCACCCCTCCACTTT. The chain is built from TRBV12-3 or TRBV12-4 and TRBJ1-6; D is ambiguous. The CDR3 has 14 residues. Trimming stripped 7 bases from V and 8 bases from J, with 15 bases between.

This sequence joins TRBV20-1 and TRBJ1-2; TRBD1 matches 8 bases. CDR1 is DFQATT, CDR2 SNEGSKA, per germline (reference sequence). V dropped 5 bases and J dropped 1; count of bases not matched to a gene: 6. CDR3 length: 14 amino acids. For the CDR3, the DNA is TGCAGTGCTGGGCAGGGGGCTATTAACTATGGCTACACCTTC. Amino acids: CSAGQGAINYGYTF.

This chain's CDR3 is CASSPRQGAELAGELFF. The CDR3, as DNA: TGTGCCAGCAGCCCGAGACAGGGGGCGGAATTGGCCGGGGAGCTGTTTTTT. This chain joins TRBV6-1 and TRBJ2-2, with 10 bases identical to TRBD1. Germline V gene data show CDR1 as MNHNS and CDR2 as SASEGT. Trimming at V came to 6 bases and at J to 6 bases, leaving 13 bases not matched to a gene. The CDR3 loop spans 17 amino acids.

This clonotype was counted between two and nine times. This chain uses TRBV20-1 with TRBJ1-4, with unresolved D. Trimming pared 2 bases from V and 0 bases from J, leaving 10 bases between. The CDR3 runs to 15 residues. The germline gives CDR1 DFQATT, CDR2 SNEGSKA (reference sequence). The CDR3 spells CSARLDGATNEKLFF. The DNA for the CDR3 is TGCAGTGCTAGATTGGACGGGGCAACTAATGAAAAACTGTTTTTT.

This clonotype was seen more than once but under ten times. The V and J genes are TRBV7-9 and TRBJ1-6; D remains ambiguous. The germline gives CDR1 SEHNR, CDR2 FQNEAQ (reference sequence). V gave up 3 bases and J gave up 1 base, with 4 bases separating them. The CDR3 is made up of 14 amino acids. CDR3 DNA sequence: TGTGCCAGCAGCTTGGGATCCTATAATTCACCCCTCCACTTT. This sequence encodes CASSLGSYNSPLHF.

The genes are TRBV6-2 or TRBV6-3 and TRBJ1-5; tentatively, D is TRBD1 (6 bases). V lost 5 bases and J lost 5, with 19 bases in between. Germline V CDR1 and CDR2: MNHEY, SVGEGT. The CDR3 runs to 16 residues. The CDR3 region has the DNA TGTGCCAGCAGTCCCCGGCGGGGGGCAAGGGATCAGCCCCAGCATTTT. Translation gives CASSPRRGARDQPQHF.

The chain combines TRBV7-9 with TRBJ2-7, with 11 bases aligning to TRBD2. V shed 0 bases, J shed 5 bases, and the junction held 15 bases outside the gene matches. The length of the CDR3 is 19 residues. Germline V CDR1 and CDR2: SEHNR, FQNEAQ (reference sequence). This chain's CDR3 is CASSLAMGSGRAVRDEQYF. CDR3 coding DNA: TGTGCCAGCAGCTTAGCGATGGGTAGCGGGAGGGCCGTGAGAGACGAGCAGTACTTC.

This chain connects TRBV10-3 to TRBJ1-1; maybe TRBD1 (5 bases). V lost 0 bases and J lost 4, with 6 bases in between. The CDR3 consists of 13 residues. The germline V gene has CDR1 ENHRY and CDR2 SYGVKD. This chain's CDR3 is CAISESGPTEAFF. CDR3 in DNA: TGTGCCATCAGTGAGTCGGGGCCCACTGAAGCTTTCTTT.

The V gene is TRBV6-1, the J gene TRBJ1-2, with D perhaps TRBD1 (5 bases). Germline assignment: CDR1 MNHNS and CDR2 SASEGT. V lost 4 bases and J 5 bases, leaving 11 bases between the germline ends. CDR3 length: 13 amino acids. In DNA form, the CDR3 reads TGTGCCAGCAGTGTAAGCAGGGTTTATGGCTACACCTTC. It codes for CASSVSRVYGYTF.

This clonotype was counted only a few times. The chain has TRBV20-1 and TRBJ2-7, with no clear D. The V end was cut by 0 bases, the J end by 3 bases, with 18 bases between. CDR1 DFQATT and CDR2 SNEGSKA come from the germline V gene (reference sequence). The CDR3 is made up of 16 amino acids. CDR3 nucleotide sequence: TGCAGTGCTAGAGATCCATGGTCTAGTGTAGACTACGAGCAGTACTTC. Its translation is CSARDPWSSVDYEQYF.

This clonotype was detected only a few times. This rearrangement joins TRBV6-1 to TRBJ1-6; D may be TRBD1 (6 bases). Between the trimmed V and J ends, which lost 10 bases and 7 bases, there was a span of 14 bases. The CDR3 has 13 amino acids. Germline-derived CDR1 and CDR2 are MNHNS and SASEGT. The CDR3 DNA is TGTGCCACCGGGGGGACACCGAATTCACCCCTCCACTTT. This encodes CATGGTPNSPLHF.

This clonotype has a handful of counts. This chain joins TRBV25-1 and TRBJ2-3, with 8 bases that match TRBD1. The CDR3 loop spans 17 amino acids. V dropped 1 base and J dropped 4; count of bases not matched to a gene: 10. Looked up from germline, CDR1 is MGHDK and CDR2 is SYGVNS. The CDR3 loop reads CASSELGRGRRADTQYF. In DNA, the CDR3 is TGTGCCAGCAGTGAATTGGGCAGGGGGCGAAGGGCAGATACGCAGTATTTT.